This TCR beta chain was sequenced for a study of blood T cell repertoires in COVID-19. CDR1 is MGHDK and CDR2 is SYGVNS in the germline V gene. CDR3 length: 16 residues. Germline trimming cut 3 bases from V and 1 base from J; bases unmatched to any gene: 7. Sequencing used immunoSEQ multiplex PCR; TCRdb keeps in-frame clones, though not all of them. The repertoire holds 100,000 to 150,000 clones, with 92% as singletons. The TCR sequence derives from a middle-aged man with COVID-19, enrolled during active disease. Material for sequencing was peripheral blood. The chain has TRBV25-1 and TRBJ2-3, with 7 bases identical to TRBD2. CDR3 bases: TGTGCCAGCAGTGATCCGGGGAGGGGCGGCACAGATACGCAGTATTTT. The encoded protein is CASSDPGRGGTDTQYF.